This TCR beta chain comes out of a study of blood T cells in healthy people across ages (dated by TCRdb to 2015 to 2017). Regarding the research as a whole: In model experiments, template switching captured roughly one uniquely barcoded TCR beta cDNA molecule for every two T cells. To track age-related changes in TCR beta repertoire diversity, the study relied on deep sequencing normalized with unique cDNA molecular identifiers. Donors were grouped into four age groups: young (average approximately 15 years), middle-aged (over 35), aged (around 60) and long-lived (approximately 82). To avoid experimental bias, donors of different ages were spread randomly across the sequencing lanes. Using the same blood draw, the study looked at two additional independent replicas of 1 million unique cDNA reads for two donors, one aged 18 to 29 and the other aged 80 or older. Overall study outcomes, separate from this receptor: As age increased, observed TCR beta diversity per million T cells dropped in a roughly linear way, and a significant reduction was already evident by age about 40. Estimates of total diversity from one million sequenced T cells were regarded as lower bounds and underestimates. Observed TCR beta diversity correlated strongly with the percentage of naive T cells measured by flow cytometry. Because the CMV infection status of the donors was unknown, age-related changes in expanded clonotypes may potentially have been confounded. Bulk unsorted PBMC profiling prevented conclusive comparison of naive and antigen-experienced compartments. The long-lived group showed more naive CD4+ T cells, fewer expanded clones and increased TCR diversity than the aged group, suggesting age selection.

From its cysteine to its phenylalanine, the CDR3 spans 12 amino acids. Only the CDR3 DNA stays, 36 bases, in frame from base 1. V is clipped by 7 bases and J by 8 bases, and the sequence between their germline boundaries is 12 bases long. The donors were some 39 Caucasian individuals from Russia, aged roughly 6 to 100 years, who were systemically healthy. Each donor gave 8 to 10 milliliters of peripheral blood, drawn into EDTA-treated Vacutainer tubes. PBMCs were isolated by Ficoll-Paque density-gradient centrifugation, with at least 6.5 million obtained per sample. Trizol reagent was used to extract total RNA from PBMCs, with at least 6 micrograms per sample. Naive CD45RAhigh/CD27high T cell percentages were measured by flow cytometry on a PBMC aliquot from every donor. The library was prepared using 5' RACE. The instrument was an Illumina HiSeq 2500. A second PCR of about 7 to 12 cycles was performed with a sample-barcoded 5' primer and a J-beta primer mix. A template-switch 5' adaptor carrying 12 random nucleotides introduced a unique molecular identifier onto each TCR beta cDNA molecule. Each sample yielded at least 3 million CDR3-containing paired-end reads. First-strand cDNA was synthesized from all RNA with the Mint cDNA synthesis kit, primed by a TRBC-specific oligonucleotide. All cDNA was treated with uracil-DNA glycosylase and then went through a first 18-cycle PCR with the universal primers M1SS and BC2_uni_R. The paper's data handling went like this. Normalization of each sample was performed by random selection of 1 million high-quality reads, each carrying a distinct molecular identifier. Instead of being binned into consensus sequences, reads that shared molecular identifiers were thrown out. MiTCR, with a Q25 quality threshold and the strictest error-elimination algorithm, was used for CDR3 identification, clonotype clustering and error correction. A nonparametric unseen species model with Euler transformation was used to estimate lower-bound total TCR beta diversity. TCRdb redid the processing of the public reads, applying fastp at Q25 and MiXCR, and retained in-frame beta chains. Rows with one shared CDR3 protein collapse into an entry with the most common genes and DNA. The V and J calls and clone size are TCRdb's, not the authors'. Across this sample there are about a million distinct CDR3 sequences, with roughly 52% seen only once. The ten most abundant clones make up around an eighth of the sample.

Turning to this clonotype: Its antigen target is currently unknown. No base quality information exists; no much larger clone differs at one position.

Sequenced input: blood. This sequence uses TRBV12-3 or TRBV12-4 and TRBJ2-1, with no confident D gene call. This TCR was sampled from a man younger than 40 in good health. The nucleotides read TGTGCCAGCACCTTAACCCTGGATGAGCAGTTCTTC. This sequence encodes CASTLTLDEQFF.